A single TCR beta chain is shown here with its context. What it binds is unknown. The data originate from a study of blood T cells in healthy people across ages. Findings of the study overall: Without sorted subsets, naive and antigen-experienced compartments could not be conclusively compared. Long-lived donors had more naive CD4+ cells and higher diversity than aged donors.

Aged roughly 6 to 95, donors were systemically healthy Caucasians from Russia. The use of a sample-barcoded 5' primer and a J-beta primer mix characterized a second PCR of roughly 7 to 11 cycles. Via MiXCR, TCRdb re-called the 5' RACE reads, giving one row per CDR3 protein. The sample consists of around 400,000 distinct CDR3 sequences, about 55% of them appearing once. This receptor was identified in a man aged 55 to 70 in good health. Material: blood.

Here the CDR3 reads CSVLAPGGPETQYF. As DNA, the CDR3 is TGCAGCGTTCTTGCGCCAGGGGGCCCAGAGACCCAGTACTTC. The chain joins TRBV29-1 to TRBJ2-7, with 8 bases that match TRBD1. The tail of the sequence fits TRBJ2-5 better, so the J call may be wrong. Germline V CDR1 and CDR2: SQVTM, ANQGSEA. The CDR3 is made up of 14 amino acids.